Sequencing of this T cell receptor beta chain was carried out in a study of control samples from healthy donors and cancer patients. The repertoire was sequenced with immunoSEQ multiplex PCR; TCRdb's copy has only in-frame clones and lacks some. Of fewer than 60,000 clones detected, approximately 95% appear once; the ten largest clones hold about 2.4%. Trimming removed 5 bases from V and 6 bases from J, with 8 bases in between. The germline V gene has CDR1 KGHSH and CDR2 LQKENI. The CDR3 is made up of 12 amino acids. The sequence was collected from a man between 25 and 39 years old in good health. The sequencing input was blood. The chain joins TRBV18 to TRBJ1-5; no clear D. This CDR3 reads CASSEPTQPQHF. CDR3 sequence (DNA): TGTGCCAGCTCAGAGCCCACTCAGCCCCAGCATTTT.